The 17 T cell receptor beta chains below all came from one sample that was sequenced in a study of blood T cell repertoires in COVID-19. Here immunoSEQ multiplex PCR was the method, and the copy in TCRdb shows in-frame clones only, minus some. This sample has 100,000 or so clones; 80% to 85% occur once, and the top ten carry about 40%. Sample: peripheral blood. These receptors all stem from an elderly man with acute or convalescent COVID-19.

The chain is built from TRBV19 and TRBJ2-3, with D maybe TRBD2 (6 bases). CDR1 is LNHDA and CDR2 is SQIVND in the germline V gene (reference sequence). The V and J ends lost 6 bases and 3 bases respectively, with 10 bases between them. CDR3 length: 13 residues. CDR3 nucleotides: TGTGCCAGTAGGGCCGGGAGAACAGATACGCAGTATTTT. This translates into CASRAGRTDTQYF. Variable domain in full (rest from reference TRBV19 and TRBJ2-3): DGGITQSPKYLFRKEGQNVTLSCEQNLNHDAMYWYRQDPGQGLRLIYYSQIVNDFQKGDIAEGYSVSREKKESFPLTVTSAQKNPTAFYLCASRAGRTDTQYFGPGTRLTVL.

Of note for this clone: Mismatch with germline at one junction end may stem from a read error. This chain uses TRBV2 with TRBJ2-5; 9 nucleotides match TRBD2. From germline, CDR1 is SNHLY and CDR2 FYNNEI. CDR3 length: 13 residues. Here the CDR3 reads CASCGNGGGEPHF. DNA for the CDR3: TGTGCCAGCTGTGGAAACGGCGGGGGGGAGCCCCACTTC.

J is TRBJ2-3 and V is TRBV18; D gene uncertain. Germline assignment: CDR1 KGHSH and CDR2 LQKENI. Trimming cost V 8 bases and J 1 base, with 16 bases left between them. CDR3 size: 15 residues. The CDR3 spells CASTFGSHGTDTQYF. The CDR3, as DNA: TGTGCCAGCACCTTCGGGTCGCACGGCACAGATACGCAGTATTTT.

This chain links TRBV6-1 with TRBJ2-7, with D possibly matching TRBD1 (6 bases). The CDR3 is 18 amino acids. V lost 3 bases to trimming and J lost 7 bases, with 28 bases between them. The germline gives CDR1 MNHNS, CDR2 SASEGT. CDR3 sequence reads: CASSDWPPGTRGLGEQYF. CDR3 sequence (DNA): TGTGCCAGCAGTGACTGGCCCCCCGGGACACGCGGACTGGGGGAGCAGTACTTC.

The rearrangement uses TRBV18 and TRBJ2-7, with 7 nucleotides matching TRBD2. The V and J ends lost 6 bases and 3 bases, in that order; junction bases with no gene match: 8. The V gene's germline CDR1 is KGHSH and CDR2 LQKENI. This CDR3 spans 14 amino acids. The CDR3 DNA sequence: TGTGCCAGCTCCTTCCAGCGGGATGACTACGAGCAGTACTTC. Amino acids: CASSFQRDDYEQYF. Based on the CDR3 plus reference TRBV18 and TRBJ2-7, the full variable domain is NAGVMQNPRHLVRRRGQEARLRCSPMKGHSHVYWYRQLPEEGLKFMVYLQKENIIDESGMPKERFSAEFPKEGPSILRIQQVVRGDSAAYFCASSFQRDDYEQYFGPGTRLTVT.

The chain couples TRBV5-4 to TRBJ1-2; D not certain. CDR3 size: 15 residues. Per germline, CDR1 SGHNT and CDR2 YYREEE (reference sequence). V was clipped by 0 bases and J by 7 bases, with 16 bases between them. The CDR3 reads CASSLALGSDFGYTF. DNA for the CDR3: TGTGCCAGCAGCTTGGCCCTGGGGTCGGACTTTGGCTACACCTTC.

The V and J genes are TRBV5-1 and TRBJ2-2; 9 nucleotides line up with TRBD2. The J segment lost 0 bases and the V segment lost 0 bases, leaving 0 bases of the junction unmatched. Looked up from germline, CDR1 is SGHRS and CDR2 is YFSETQ. The CDR3 loop spans 16 amino acids. CDR3 in DNA: TGCGCCAGCAGCTTGGTAGCGGGAGCGAACACCGGGGAGCTGTTTTTT. Protein: CASSLVAGANTGELFF.

The chain combines TRBV27 with TRBJ2-1; 14 nucleotides match TRBD2. V gave up 3 bases and J gave up 4 bases; unmatched junction bases: 8. Germline assignment: CDR1 MNHEY and CDR2 SMNVEV (reference sequence). The CDR3 totals 18 residues. The CDR3 region has the DNA TGTGCCAGCAGTTTCGCTCGACTAGCGGGAGGGAGGTACAATGAGCAGTTCTTC. Translated, it gives CASSFARLAGGRYNEQFF.

The chain joins TRBV7-2 to TRBJ1-5; D unclear. The CDR3 totals 15 residues. V dropped 2 bases and J dropped 8 bases, with 16 bases sitting between them. Germline V gives CDR1 SGHTA, CDR2 FQGNSA. This CDR3 reads CASSLSASAIKPQHF. CDR3 sequence (DNA): TGTGCCAGCAGCTTAAGCGCCTCCGCAATCAAGCCCCAGCATTTT.

This clone was observed a single time. The rearrangement joins TRBV6-5 to TRBJ1-5, with a tentative D call TRBD1 (6 bases). There are 15 residues in the CDR3. With 4 bases removed from V and 5 bases from J, the gap between germline ends came to 15 bases. CDR1 is MNHEY, CDR2 SVGAGI, per germline. The CDR3 sequence: CASSSAAGGYQPQHF. CDR3 DNA sequence: TGTGCCAGCAGTTCTGCTGCGGGGGGCTATCAGCCCCAGCATTTT.

This CDR3 is CASSSWTGGNEQYF. In nucleotides, the CDR3 is TGCGCCAGCAGCTCTTGGACAGGGGGCAACGAGCAGTACTTC. The rearrangement uses TRBV5-1 and TRBJ2-7, with 11 bases aligning to TRBD1. Germline CDR1 is SGHRS and CDR2 is YFSETQ. The CDR3 is 14 residues long. V dropped 3 bases and J dropped 5; count of bases not matched to a gene: 4.

The V and J genes are TRBV29-1 and TRBJ2-7, with TRBD1 identical over 9 bases. This CDR3 is built from 11 residues. Per the germline V gene, CDR1 is SQVTM and CDR2 is ANQGSEA. Trimming cost V 6 bases and J 9 bases; bases outside gene matches: 6. The CDR3 here is CSVNRGRGQYF. CDR3 DNA: TGCAGCGTGAACAGGGGGCGCGGGCAGTACTTC.

The CDR3 bases are TGCGCCAGCAGCTTGGCCAGGGCTAGCGCATTCAACATTCAGTACTTC. This sequence encodes CASSLARASAFNIQYF. V usage is TRBV5-1 and J usage is TRBJ2-4; D might be TRBD2 (6 bases). The CDR3 has 16 amino acids. Germline CDR1 is SGHRS and CDR2 is YFSETQ. The germline V and J ends were trimmed by 0 bases and 7 bases, with 17 bases remaining between them.

The rearrangement links TRBV6-1 to TRBJ1-1; D is unresolved. Trimming pared 3 bases from V and 1 base from J, leaving 6 bases between. Germline V lookup: CDR1 MNHNS, CDR2 SASEGT. The CDR3 totals 13 residues. The DNA of the CDR3 is TGTGCCAGCAGTGAGCGGGGGAACACTGAAGCTTTCTTT. Translating gives CASSERGNTEAFF.

The sample holds a few counts of this clone. The chain combines TRBV28 with TRBJ2-7; 9 bases fit TRBD2. The V and J ends lost 2 bases and 2 bases, in that order; junction bases with no gene match: 4. Germline V lookup: CDR1 MDHEN, CDR2 SYDVKM. The CDR3 totals 15 residues. CDR3 sequence: CASSLRSSGTYEQYF. The CDR3 nucleotides are TGTGCCAGCAGTTTAAGGTCTAGCGGGACCTACGAGCAGTACTTC. The whole variable domain, filled in from reference TRBV28 and TRBJ2-7, reads DVKVTQSSRYLVKRTGEKVFLECVQDMDHENMFWYRQDPGLGLRLIYFSYDVKMKEKGDIPEGYSVSREKKERFSLILESASTNQTSMYLCASSLRSSGTYEQYFGPGTRLTVT.

This clone appeared many times. The chain carries TRBV12-3 or TRBV12-4 and TRBJ1-4; D gene uncertain. Trimming took 0 bases from V and 14 from J, leaving 13 bases between them. The CDR3 length is 13 residues. For the CDR3, the DNA is TGTGCCAGCAGTTTAGCGACGACGGGTAAGCTGTTTTTT. Translated, it gives CASSLATTGKLFF.

This clone was counted between two and nine times. The chain couples TRBV7-9 to TRBJ1-3; D gene unclear. The CDR3 is 15 residues long. Per the germline V gene, CDR1 is SEHNR and CDR2 is FQNEAQ (reference sequence). V lost 2 bases and J lost 0, with 8 bases in between. CDR3 amino acids: CASSLSSISGNTIYF. In nucleotides, the CDR3 is TGTGCCAGCAGCTTATCGTCTATCTCTGGAAACACCATATATTTT.